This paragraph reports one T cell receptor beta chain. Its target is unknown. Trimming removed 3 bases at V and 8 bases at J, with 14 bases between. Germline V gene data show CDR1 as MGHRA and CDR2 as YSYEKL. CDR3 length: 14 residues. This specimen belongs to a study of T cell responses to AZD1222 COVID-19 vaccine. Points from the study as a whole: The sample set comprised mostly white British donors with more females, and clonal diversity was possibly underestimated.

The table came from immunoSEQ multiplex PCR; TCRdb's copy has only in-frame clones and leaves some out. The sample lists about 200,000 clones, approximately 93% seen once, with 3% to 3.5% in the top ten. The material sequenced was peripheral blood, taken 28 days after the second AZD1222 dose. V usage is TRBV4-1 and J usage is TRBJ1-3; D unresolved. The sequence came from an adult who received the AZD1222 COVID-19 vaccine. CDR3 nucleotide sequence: TGCGCCAGCAGCCAGGCCCCCTGGGGAGACACCATATATTTT. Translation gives CASSQAPWGDTIYF.